The present entry profiles one T cell receptor (beta chain) with its context. This specimen belongs to a study of cytomegalovirus exposure and HLA in healthy donors. The PCR made use of 60 Vbeta and 13 Jbeta primers. The repertoire was sequenced with immunoSEQ multiplex PCR; TCRdb's copy has only in-frame clones and lacks some. The sample consists of 150,000 to 200,000 clones, approximately 72% of them appearing once. The sequence was collected from a man aged 40-50 years in good health and CMV-seropositive. The sample comprised PBMCs.

CDR3 nucleotides: TGTGCCAGCAGCTCGGGACAGGGTCTTGCGGGCACCGGGGAGCTGTTTTTT. This gives the protein CASSSGQGLAGTGELFF. The chain employs TRBV7-3 and TRBJ2-2; 9 bases map to TRBD1. This CDR3 has 17 residues. Losses at the gene ends were 4 bases for V and 4 bases for J; bases not matched to a gene: 10. From germline, CDR1 is SGHTA and CDR2 FQGTGA.